Listed below are T cell receptor beta chains from one sample, sequenced in a study of T-cell reconstitution after alpha-beta-depleted transplantation in children. MiXCR, run by TCRdb on the PCR reads, gives a single entry per CDR3 protein. The table records about 300,000 distinct CDR3 sequences, roughly a tenth of them present only once. Source: PBMCs, taken before TCRalphabeta/CD19-depleted stem cell transplant. These receptors came from a boy under two years old with acute myeloid leukemia, due to receive a stem cell transplant. Both conserved end residues are part of each CDR3.

v_call cdr3_aa
TRBV27 CASRAGASTDTQYF
TRBV6-4 CASIVRDCYSYEQYF
TRBV7-9 CASSLVVLNLYSYEQYF
TRBV4-3 CASSQGVSEQPQHF
TRBV12-3/TRBV12-4 CASSQGETSYEQYF
TRBV10-3 CAISSGQGPYEQYF
TRBV12-3/TRBV12-4 CASSFGTGYGYTF
TRBV4-1 CASSQDLDLAGYEQYF
TRBV12-3/TRBV12-4 CASSMGSWGARLGNTIYF
TRBV11-2 CASSSTGTGSDEQFF
TRBV29-1 CSVTGWVPFHNEQFF
TRBV7-9 CASSLGPTGLEAFF
TRBV10-3 CATLELPNNEQFF
TRBV6-1 CASSQGQGATNEKLFF
TRBV11-2 CASSRDARAGTRGYEQYF
TRBV28 CASSPTPGLPNYGYTF
TRBV24-1 CATSAPGQGQETQYF
TRBV12-3/TRBV12-4 CASSPSGGLYNEQFF
TRBV20-1 CSARSSGANVLTF
TRBV20-1 CSARDGRDLEAHTDTQYF
TRBV28 CASRSPRRGGRTDTQYF
TRBV6-5 CASSYPRDRGTGELFF
TRBV7-8 CASSSLRGNQPQHF
TRBV28 CASSLIPLGGFEQYF
TRBV21-1 CASSKEGQGHNEQFF
TRBV7-2 CASSLGGVNEKLFF
TRBV5-1 CASSSGHRTSYNEQFF
TRBV12-3/TRBV12-4 CASLGWTGGGYTEAFF
TRBV7-2 CASSLEAARVLYF
TRBV18 CASGRLPSSGANVLTF
TRBV19 CASRDRGWSYEQYF
TRBV7-3 CASSARRASGSDEQFF
TRBV28 CASSLGTSGDSPNF
TRBV12-3/TRBV12-4 CASRVTGATSYEQYF
TRBV10-3 CAISEPDRRNIQYF
TRBV20-1 CSATLAVHEQYF
TRBV28 CASRMPADSNSYEQYF
TRBV7-6 CASSLPTSGGTDTQYF
TRBV29-1 CSVKTGINQPQHF
TRBV7-9 CASSSDRTGYNEQFF
TRBV7-2 CASSLGRLAGAYEQYF
TRBV7-2 CASSFGQGSGANVLTF
TRBV12-3/TRBV12-4 CASTEQGAGDTEAFF
TRBV7-2 CATVQGGSSYGYTF
TRBV7-6 CASSPRTGLGQYF
TRBV7-9 CASSATKIRGNTEAFF
TRBV15 CATSRDTPGYGYTF
TRBV5-5 CASISSGSQHTQYF
TRBV12-3/TRBV12-4 CASRSPSNTEAFF
TRBV11-3 CASSSRDRGQDGYTF
TRBV28 CASRPLVRWVNTGELFF
TRBV20-1 CSARGLAGITDTQYF
TRBV5-4 CASSPPGLVRFQETQYF
TRBV2 CASRLAGGPVEQYF
TRBV5-5 CASSKPTGNSEKLFF
TRBV7-2 CASNPMGQGGYEQYF
TRBV28 CAAGGASGANTGELFF
TRBV9 CASSVPGLVNTGELFF
TRBV28 CASSLWTEAGSYEQYF
TRBV3-1 CASSQWRGAINTGELFF